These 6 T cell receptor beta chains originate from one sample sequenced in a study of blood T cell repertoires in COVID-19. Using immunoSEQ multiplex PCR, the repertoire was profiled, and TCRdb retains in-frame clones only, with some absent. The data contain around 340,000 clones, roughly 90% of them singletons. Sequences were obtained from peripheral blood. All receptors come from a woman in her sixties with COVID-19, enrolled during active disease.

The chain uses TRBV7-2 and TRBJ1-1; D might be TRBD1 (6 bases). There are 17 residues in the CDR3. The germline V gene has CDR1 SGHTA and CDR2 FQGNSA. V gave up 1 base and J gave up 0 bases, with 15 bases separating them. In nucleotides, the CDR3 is TGTGCCAGCAGCTTAGGGGGCAACAGGGCAATGAACACTGAAGCTTTCTTT. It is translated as CASSLGGNRAMNTEAFF.

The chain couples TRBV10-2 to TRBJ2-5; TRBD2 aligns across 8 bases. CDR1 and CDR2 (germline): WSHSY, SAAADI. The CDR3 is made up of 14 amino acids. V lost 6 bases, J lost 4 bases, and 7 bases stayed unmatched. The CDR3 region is CASSLGTSGETQYF. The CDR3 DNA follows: TGCGCCAGCAGCCTCGGGACTAGTGGAGAGACCCAGTACTTC.

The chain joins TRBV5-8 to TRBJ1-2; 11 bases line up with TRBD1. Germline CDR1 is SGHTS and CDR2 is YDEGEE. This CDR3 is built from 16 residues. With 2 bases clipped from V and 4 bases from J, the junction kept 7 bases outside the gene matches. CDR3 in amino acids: CASSLALGTGGYGYTF. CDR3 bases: TGTGCCAGCAGCTTAGCTCTCGGGACAGGGGGCTATGGCTACACCTTC.

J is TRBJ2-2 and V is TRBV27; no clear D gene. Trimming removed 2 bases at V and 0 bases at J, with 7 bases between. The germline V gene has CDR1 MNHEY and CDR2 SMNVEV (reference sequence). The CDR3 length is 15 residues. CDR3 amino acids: CASSLTRANTGELFF. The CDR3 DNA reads TGTGCCAGCAGTTTAACGAGAGCGAACACCGGGGAGCTGTTTTTT.

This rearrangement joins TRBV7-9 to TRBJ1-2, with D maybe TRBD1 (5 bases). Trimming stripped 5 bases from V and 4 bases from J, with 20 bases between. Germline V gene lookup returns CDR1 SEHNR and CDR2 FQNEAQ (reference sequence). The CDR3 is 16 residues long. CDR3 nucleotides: TGTGCCAGCAGCCCTTGGGGGGAGGGCGGGTCCTATGGCTACACCTTC. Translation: CASSPWGEGGSYGYTF.

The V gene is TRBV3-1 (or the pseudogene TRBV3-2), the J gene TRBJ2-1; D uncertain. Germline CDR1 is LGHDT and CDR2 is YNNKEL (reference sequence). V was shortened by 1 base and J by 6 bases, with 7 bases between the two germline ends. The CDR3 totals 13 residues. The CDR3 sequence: CASSQATLNEQFF. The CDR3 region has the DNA TGTGCCAGCAGCCAAGCGACTCTCAATGAGCAGTTCTTC.